Listed below are T cell receptor beta chains from one sample, sequenced in a study of shared clonotypes between healthy human individuals. Clones were sequenced by immunoSEQ multiplex PCR, and TCRdb holds only the in-frame ones, with some missing. The data show nearly 1 million clones, 76% seen once. The specimen was memory CD4+ T cells sorted from blood. All receptors come from a man between 18 and 29 years old in good health. The CDR3 runs from the conserved cysteine through the conserved F or W. D genes are given only for firm matches. Clone size, where shown, is once, few, many, or a class for clones that have expanded.

abundance	d_gene	v_gene	j_gene	CDR3aa	CDR3nt
NA	NA	TRBV30	TRBJ2-2	CAWSGLTGELFF	TGTGCCTGGTCGGGCCTTACCGGGGAGCTGTTTTTT
NA	NA	TRBV6-5	TRBJ1-1	CASILSPGRTEAFF	TGTGCCAGCATCTTAAGTCCAGGGAGGACTGAAGCTTTCTTT
NA	TRBD1	TRBV12-5	TRBJ1-1	CASGQGQGSEAFF	TGTGCTAGTGGTCAAGGACAGGGCTCTGAAGCTTTCTTT
NA	TRBD1	TRBV25-1	TRBJ2-5	CASSEFRTGNRETQYF	TGTGCCAGCAGTGAATTTAGGACAGGGAATCGAGAGACCCAGTACTTC
NA	NA	TRBV30	TRBJ1-3	CAWSPSANSGNTIYF	TGTGCCTGGAGTCCCTCGGCAAACTCTGGAAACACCATATATTTT
NA	NA	TRBV19	TRBJ2-2	CASSPTTGSTGELFF	TGTGCCAGTAGTCCTACCACCGGGAGCACCGGGGAGCTGTTTTTT
NA	TRBD1	TRBV5-1	TRBJ2-2	CASSLFGTVNTGELFF	TGCGCCAGCAGCTTGTTCGGGACAGTGAACACCGGGGAGCTGTTTTTT
NA	TRBD1	TRBV6-6	TRBJ1-2	CASIGTGGGYTF	TGTGCCAGCATCGGGACAGGGGGAGGCTACACCTTC
once	NA	TRBV5-1	TRBJ1-1	CASAPRAGGMNTEAFF	TGCGCCAGCGCCCCCCGGGCCGGGGGGATGAACACTGAAGCTTTCTTT
once	NA	TRBV27	TRBJ1-1	CASSLGGPMNTEAFF	TGTGCCAGCAGTTTAGGGGGTCCCATGAACACTGAAGCTTTCTTT
NA	NA	TRBV12-5	TRBJ1-1	CASGPEARSTEAFF	TGTGCTAGTGGTCCAGAAGCCCGGTCGACTGAAGCTTTCTTT
NA	TRBD1	TRBV27	TRBJ2-3	CASSLLARGQSTDTQYF	TGTGCCAGCAGCCTTCTGGCAAGGGGACAGAGCACAGATACGCAGTATTTT
NA	NA	TRBV14	TRBJ1-6	CASSQGGGSPLHF	TGTGCCAGCAGCCAAGGAGGTGGTTCACCCCTCCACTTT
NA	NA	TRBV19	TRBJ2-7	CASSFVGYEQYF	TGTGCCAGTAGCTTTGTTGGATACGAGCAGTACTTC
NA	NA	TRBV25-1	TRBJ2-5	CASSEYFQGLETQYF	TGTGCCAGCAGTGAATATTTCCAGGGTCTGGAGACCCAGTACTTC
NA	TRBD2	TRBV2	TRBJ2-2	CASRDLAGGPTGELFF	TGTGCCAGCAGGGACTTAGCGGGGGGGCCCACCGGGGAGCTGTTTTTT
NA	TRBD2	TRBV7-2	TRBJ2-1	CASSLDRAGAYNEQFF	TGTGCCAGCAGCCTAGACCGGGCGGGGGCCTACAATGAGCAGTTCTTC
NA	NA	TRBV6-1	TRBJ2-7	CASTFPGLSDGEQYF	TGTGCCAGCACCTTCCCGGGACTTAGCGACGGAGAGCAGTACTTC
many	NA	TRBV27	TRBJ1-5	CASSLSGAWQPQHF	TGTGCCAGCAGTTTATCGGGTGCTTGGCAGCCCCAGCATTTT
once	NA	TRBV6-6	TRBJ1-6	CASRFSSIGDSPLHF	TGTGCCAGCAGGTTCTCTTCGATAGGGGATTCACCCCTCCACTTT
NA	NA	TRBV5-8	TRBJ1-6	CASSSTGRNNSPLHF	TGTGCCAGCAGCTCCACAGGCAGGAATAATTCACCCCTCCACTTT
few	NA	TRBV5-1	TRBJ2-1	CASSLGDNYNEQFF	TGCGCCAGCAGCTTGGGGGACAACTACAATGAGCAGTTCTTC
NA	TRBD1	TRBV7-2	TRBJ1-3	CASELGTAGNTIYF	TGTGCCAGCGAACTAGGGACAGCGGGAAACACCATATATTTT
NA	NA	TRBV6-1	TRBJ1-3	CASSENYRNTIYF	TGTGCCAGCAGTGAAAACTACAGAAACACCATATATTTT
NA	TRBD2	TRBV5-5	TRBJ2-3	CASSVTSGVALPSSTDTQYF	TGTGCCAGCAGCGTCACTAGCGGGGTGGCGCTTCCTTCTAGCACAGATACGCAGTATTTT
NA	NA	TRBV7-9	TRBJ2-2	CAAKSAGETGELFF	TGTGCCGCCAAAAGCGCAGGGGAGACCGGGGAGCTGTTTTTT
NA	NA	TRBV29-1	TRBJ2-7	CSVGRESYEQYF	TGCAGCGTTGGCAGGGAGAGCTACGAGCAGTACTTC
NA	NA	TRBV20-1	TRBJ2-1	CSASPGWEQFF	TGCAGTGCTTCGCCGGGGTGGGAGCAGTTCTTC
NA	NA	TRBV28	TRBJ1-5	CASRITGNQPQHF	TGTGCCAGCAGGATTACAGGGAATCAGCCCCAGCATTTT
NA	TRBD1	TRBV5-1	TRBJ2-5	CASSLIGTGVETQYF	TGCGCCAGCAGCTTGATCGGGACAGGGGTAGAGACCCAGTACTTC
many	TRBD1	TRBV14	TRBJ1-1	CASSQGQRLTEAFF	TGTGCCAGCAGCCAGGGACAGCGTCTCACTGAAGCTTTCTTT
once	NA	TRBV5-4	TRBJ2-3	CASSLGRHGDTQYF	TGTGCCAGCAGCTTGGGCAGGCATGGAGATACGCAGTATTTT
few	TRBD2	TRBV4-1	TRBJ2-5	CASSQGGTSGQETQYF	TGCGCCAGCAGCCAAGGTGGGACTAGCGGCCAAGAGACCCAGTACTTC
NA	TRBD1	TRBV18	TRBJ2-7	CASSGTGGGEQYF	TGTGCCAGCTCCGGGACAGGGGGCGGGGAGCAGTACTTC
NA	TRBD2	TRBV11-2	TRBJ2-3	CASSLRGLAGGGYTDTQYF	TGTGCCAGCAGCTTAAGGGGACTAGCGGGGGGAGGCTACACAGATACGCAGTATTTT
NA	NA	TRBV14	TRBJ1-2	CASSQDPAEAVVYGYTF	TGTGCCAGCAGCCAAGATCCGGCGGAGGCGGTGGTCTATGGCTACACCTTC
NA	TRBD1	TRBV18	TRBJ2-7	CASSQAGTVPNEQYF	TGTGCCAGCTCTCAAGCCGGGACAGTCCCGAACGAGCAGTACTTC
NA	NA	TRBV10-3	TRBJ1-1	CAISAQANTEAFF	TGTGCCATCAGTGCGCAGGCGAACACTGAAGCTTTCTTT
few	TRBD1	TRBV30	TRBJ1-1	CAWRGTGITEAFF	TGTGCCTGGAGGGGGACAGGCATTACTGAAGCTTTCTTT
NA	TRBD2	TRBV19	TRBJ2-5	CASSIGLAGQETQYF	TGTGCCAGTAGTATCGGACTAGCGGGTCAAGAGACCCAGTACTTC
NA	NA	TRBV29-1	TRBJ2-3	CSVDSAGSDTQYF	TGCAGCGTCGACAGTGCGGGATCAGATACGCAGTATTTT
many	TRBD2	TRBV7-2	TRBJ2-2	CASSLATGGTTGELFF	TGTGCCAGCAGCTTAGCGACCGGGGGGACCACCGGGGAGCTGTTTTTT
NA	NA	TRBV30	TRBJ1-3	CARGMRSGNTIYF	TGTGCCCGGGGCATGCGCTCTGGAAACACCATATATTTT
once	TRBD2	TRBV4-1	TRBJ2-7	CASSQGVGLAVFYEQYF	TGCGCCAGCAGCCAAGGAGTAGGACTAGCGGTCTTCTACGAGCAGTACTTC
once	NA	TRBV11-2	TRBJ1-1	CASSLDHSKAFF	TGTGCCAGCAGCTTAGATCACTCCAAAGCTTTCTTT
NA	TRBD2	TRBV6-6	TRBJ2-1	CASSYSGGLAENEQFF	TGTGCCAGCAGTTACTCGGGGGGACTAGCGGAAAATGAGCAGTTCTTC
NA	NA	TRBV6-1	TRBJ2-5	CASSEGGTVQETQYF	TGTGCCAGCAGTGAAGGGGGGACGGTACAAGAGACCCAGTACTTC
once	TRBD1	TRBV7-9	TRBJ2-4	CASSSPTGEWAKNIQYF	TGTGCCAGCAGCTCCCCGACAGGGGAGTGGGCCAAAAACATTCAGTACTTC
NA	NA	TRBV14	TRBJ1-2	CASSQVWAGGYTF	TGTGCCAGCAGCCAAGTGTGGGCCGGTGGCTACACCTTC
NA	NA	TRBV5-1	TRBJ2-3	CASNPGTSGDTQYF	TGCGCCAGCAACCCAGGGACGAGTGGAGATACGCAGTATTTT
NA	TRBD2	TRBV9	TRBJ2-7	CASSVGLAGAEQYF	TGTGCCAGCAGCGTAGGGCTAGCGGGGGCTGAGCAGTACTTC
NA	TRBD2	TRBV7-2	TRBJ2-7	CASRRAGGGDEQYF	TGTGCCAGCAGGAGAGCGGGAGGTGGCGACGAGCAGTACTTC
once	NA	TRBV27	TRBJ1-2	CASSLRGGYGYTF	TGTGCCAGCAGTTTGAGGGGGGGATATGGCTACACCTTC
NA	TRBD2	TRBV10-3	TRBJ2-2	CAISGLAGGPNTGELFF	TGTGCCATCAGTGGACTAGCGGGAGGACCGAACACCGGGGAGCTGTTTTTT
NA	NA	TRBV5-1	TRBJ2-4	CASSFGLWQALGKNIQYF	TGCGCCAGCAGCTTCGGACTTTGGCAGGCCCTAGGGAAAAACATTCAGTACTTC
NA	NA	TRBV5-4	TRBJ2-7	CASSRETAYEQYF	TGTGCCAGCAGCCGGGAGACGGCCTACGAGCAGTACTTC
few	TRBD2	TRBV7-2	TRBJ2-5	CASSLVGRGEYF	TGTGCCAGCAGCTTAGTTGGGCGGGGGGAATACTTC
once	TRBD1	TRBV2	TRBJ2-1	CASSESPARGQGDEQFF	TGTGCCAGCAGTGAATCCCCAGCCAGGGGGCAAGGCGATGAGCAGTTCTTC
NA	TRBD2	TRBV2	TRBJ2-3	CASSDGGGRAADTQYF	TGTGCCAGCAGTGACGGGGGCGGGAGGGCCGCGGATACGCAGTATTTT
NA	NA	TRBV18	TRBJ1-3	CASSPPIVNTIYF	TGTGCCAGCTCACCACCGATAGTAAACACCATATATTTT